The rows below give T cell receptor beta chains drawn from one sample of a study of OX40 agonist ivuxolimab in advanced cancers. The repertoire was sequenced with immunoSEQ multiplex PCR; TCRdb's copy has only in-frame clones and lacks some. The top ten clones hold approximately 0.4% of a sample with approximately 70,000 clones, around 83% of them seen once. The sequencing here drew on CD4+ or CD8+ T cells sorted from blood, taken in a trial of the OX40 agonist ivuxolimab. The receptors derive from an adult with an advanced solid tumor such as melanoma, head and neck, liver or kidney cancer. CDR3s include the opening cysteine and the closing phenylalanine or tryptophan.

J: TRBJ1-6
V: TRBV6-5
length: 15
CDR3: CASSYSRQGDSPLHF

J: TRBJ1-5
V: TRBV6-1
length: 15
CDR3: CASSGRQGYSQPQHF

J: TRBJ1-6
V: TRBV6-6
length: 16
CDR3: CASSYRGHRYNSPLHF

J: TRBJ2-1
V: TRBV19
length: 14
CDR3: CASRSGAPYNEQFF

J: TRBJ2-5
V: TRBV18
length: 14
CDR3: CASSPSAYQETQYF

J: TRBJ1-6
V: TRBV4-2
length: 15
CDR3: CASSQDRGRNSPLHF

J: TRBJ2-7
V: TRBV5-1
length: 15
CDR3: CASSLAGTSNHEQYF

J: TRBJ2-4
V: TRBV6-6
length: 14
CDR3: CASTAQKAKNIQYF

J: TRBJ1-2
V: TRBV6-4
length: 15
CDR3: CASRPEEIANYGYTF

J: TRBJ1-6
V: TRBV30
length: 14
CDR3: CAWSTTIYNSPLHF

J: TRBJ2-4
V: TRBV28
length: 16
CDR3: CASSPSRLGAKNIQYF

J: TRBJ2-7
V: TRBV5-4
length: 14
CDR3: CASSLLGQGTEQYF

J: TRBJ2-5
V: TRBV14
length: 16
CDR3: CASSQRGQGREKTQYF

J: TRBJ2-3
V: TRBV7-2
length: 18
CDR3: CASSLTGGARTSTDTQYF

J: TRBJ2-1
V: TRBV11-1
length: 15
CDR3: CASSLEGGGGNEQFF

J: TRBJ1-4
V: TRBV15
length: 15
CDR3: CATSPRTATNEKLFF

J: TRBJ2-1
V: TRBV6-1
length: 17
CDR3: CASSEMVAGRGNNEQFF

J: TRBJ1-1
V: TRBV28
length: 15
CDR3: CASTPFSIVNTEAFF

J: TRBJ1-2
V: TRBV7-3
length: 15
CDR3: CASSLNGRESYGYTF

J: TRBJ1-1
V: TRBV7-8
length: 13
CDR3: CASSHLRATEAFF

J: TRBJ1-1
V: TRBV18
length: 13
CDR3: CASSHPVDPEAFF

J: TRBJ1-4
V: TRBV27
length: 15
CDR3: CASSREGVANEKLFF

J: TRBJ1-2
V: TRBV18
length: 13
CDR3: CASSPRTDYGYTF

J: TRBJ1-1
V: TRBV30
length: 13
CDR3: CAWSLQLNTEAFF

J: TRBJ2-7
V: TRBV7-9
length: 16
CDR3: CASSLALRGSLEEQYF

J: TRBJ2-5
V: TRBV7-9
length: 14
CDR3: CASSYPGSQETQYF

J: TRBJ2-1
V: TRBV2
length: 13
CDR3: CASTEDGFNEQFF

J: TRBJ2-5
V: TRBV19
length: 17
CDR3: CASSITQNGGTQETQYF

J: TRBJ2-2
V: TRBV28
length: 15
CDR3: CASSLGSGVTGELFF

J: TRBJ1-2
V: TRBV28
length: 15
CDR3: CASSPRTPTNYGYTF

J: TRBJ1-2
V: TRBV30
length: 13
CDR3: CAWTSNRIYGYTF

J: TRBJ1-3
V: TRBV2
length: 13
CDR3: CASAVGVGNTIYF

J: TRBJ1-4
V: TRBV18
length: 13
CDR3: CASSPGQNEKLFF

J: TRBJ2-3
V: TRBV2
length: 11
CDR3: CAGANPDTQYF

J: TRBJ2-1
V: TRBV19
length: 15
CDR3: CASTLSSGGRDEQFF

J: TRBJ2-6
V: TRBV19
length: 18
CDR3: CASSIKGVRRSGANVLTF

J: TRBJ2-5
V: TRBV7-3
length: 13
CDR3: CASSRAHQETQYF

J: TRBJ2-5
V: TRBV11-2
length: 17
CDR3: CASSLSPGTSGKETQYF

J: TRBJ1-3
V: TRBV28
length: 16
CDR3: CASRVWNPRLGSTIYF

J: TRBJ1-3
V: TRBV28
length: 15
CDR3: CASSPDRRLGNTIYF

J: TRBJ2-1
V: TRBV10-2
length: 14
CDR3: CATTGLAGWNEQFF

J: TRBJ1-2
V: TRBV30
length: 12
CDR3: CAWSVGAYGYTF